These T cell receptor beta chains were read from a single sample in a study of cytomegalovirus exposure and HLA in healthy donors. Method: immunoSEQ multiplex PCR; TCRdb's copy keeps in-frame clones and lacks some. This sample has around 200,000 clones; approximately 82% occur once, and the top ten carry more than 0.45%. The specimen was PBMCs. These TCRs come from a woman aged 35 to 49 in good health and CMV-seronegative. Both conserved end residues are part of each CDR3.

v_gene,CDR3aa
TRBV29-1,CSVEARGNYGYTF
TRBV5-8,CASSSGGRTDTQYF
TRBV6-5,CASSHRGLAGDTQYF
TRBV29-1,CSVERGGETQYF
TRBV5-1,CASSLEQGAYGYTF
TRBV19,CASRTDSNNEQFF
TRBV25-1,CASSEYYQETQYF
TRBV7-2,CASSRRQDPEAFF
TRBV5-6,CASNPAGTGGNYGYTF
TRBV6-6,CASSWDSNPSPIQQYF
TRBV30,CAWIGQANSPLHF
TRBV5-4,CASSLGGQPMNTEAFF
TRBV18,CASSAAKQGASNQPQHF
TRBV28,CASSFLQGSNEQFF
TRBV18,CASSPVGQAVTEAFF
TRBV2,CASSVATGGYEQYF
TRBV7-2,CASSQGTFQETQYF
TRBV19,CASNPGAGTSTDTQYF
TRBV29-1,CSVEVAGGNEKLFF
TRBV28,CASSSYREFRGETQYF
TRBV6-6,CASTPSYEGRETQYF
TRBV30,CAWTRGTAYEQYF
TRBV7-7,CASSFSSVDNEQFF
TRBV9,CASSVGRGGYEQFF
TRBV2,CASRGGVVIQYF
TRBV4-3,CASSQGRIGNTEAFF
TRBV23-1,CASSQSLQGGLAEAFF
TRBV7-3,CASSQSGQGVIAF
TRBV28,CASSSLGQGSDGYTF
TRBV6-5,CASSPIFRGYGYTF
TRBV5-1,CASSTTGGSSPLHF
TRBV9,CASSVSTRNGYNEQFF
TRBV10-3,CATAPDSHQPQHF
TRBV30,CAWGGAAAQGRGQPQHF
TRBV4-1,CASSQDHGTGSRGYTF
TRBV9,CASSDSTGELVETQYF
TRBV29-1,CSVGTGVEQYF
TRBV5-1,CASSTTSGGNTGELFF
TRBV11-3,CASSSLSETSSYNSPLHF
TRBV6-1,CASSTGGNGYEQYF
TRBV4-1,CASSQPAGGELFF
TRBV7-8,CASSLDRVNEQFF
TRBV7-9,CASSARTVETQYF
TRBV28,CASSLQGTTDTQYF